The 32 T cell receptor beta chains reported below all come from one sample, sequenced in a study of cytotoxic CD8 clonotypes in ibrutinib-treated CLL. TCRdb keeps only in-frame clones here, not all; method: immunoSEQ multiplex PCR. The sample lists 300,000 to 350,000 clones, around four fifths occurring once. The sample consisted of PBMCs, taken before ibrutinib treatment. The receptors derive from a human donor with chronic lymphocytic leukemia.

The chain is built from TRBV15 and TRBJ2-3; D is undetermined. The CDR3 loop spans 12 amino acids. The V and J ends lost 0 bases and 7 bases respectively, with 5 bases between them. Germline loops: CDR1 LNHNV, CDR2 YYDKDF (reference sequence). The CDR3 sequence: CATSREEYTQYF. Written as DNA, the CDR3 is TGTGCCACCAGCAGAGAGGAGTATACGCAGTATTTT.

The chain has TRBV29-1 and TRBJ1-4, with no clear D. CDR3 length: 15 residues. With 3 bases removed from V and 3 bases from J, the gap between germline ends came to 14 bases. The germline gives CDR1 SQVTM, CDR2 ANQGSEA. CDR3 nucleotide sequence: TGCAGCGTTGAGGAACCGGGAGCGCCTAATGAAAAACTGTTTTTT. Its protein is CSVEEPGAPNEKLFF. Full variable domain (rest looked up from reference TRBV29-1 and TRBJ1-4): SAVISQKPSRDICQRGTSLTIQCQVDSQVTMMFWYRQQPGQSLTLIATANQGSEATYESGFVIDKFPISRPNLTFSTLTVSNMSPEDSSIYLCSVEEPGAPNEKLFFGSGTQLSVL.

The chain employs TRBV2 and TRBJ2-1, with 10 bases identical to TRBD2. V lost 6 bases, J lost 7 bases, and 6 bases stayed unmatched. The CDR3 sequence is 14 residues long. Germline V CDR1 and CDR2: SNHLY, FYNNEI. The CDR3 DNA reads TGTGCCAGCAGGGATAGCGGGAGGTTGAATGAGCAGTTCTTC. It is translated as CASRDSGRLNEQFF.

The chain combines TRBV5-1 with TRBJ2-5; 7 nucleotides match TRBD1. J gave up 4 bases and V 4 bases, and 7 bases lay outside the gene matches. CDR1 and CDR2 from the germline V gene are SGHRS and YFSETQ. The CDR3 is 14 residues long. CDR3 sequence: CASSENRGRETQYF. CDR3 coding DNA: TGCGCCAGCAGCGAGAACAGGGGTCGAGAGACCCAGTACTTC. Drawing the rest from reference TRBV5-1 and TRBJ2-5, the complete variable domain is KAGVTQTPRYLIKTRGQQVTLSCSPISGHRSVSWYQQTPGQGLQFLFEYFSETQRNKGNFPGRFSGRQFSNSRSEMNVSTLELGDSALYLCASSENRGRETQYFGPGTRLLVL.

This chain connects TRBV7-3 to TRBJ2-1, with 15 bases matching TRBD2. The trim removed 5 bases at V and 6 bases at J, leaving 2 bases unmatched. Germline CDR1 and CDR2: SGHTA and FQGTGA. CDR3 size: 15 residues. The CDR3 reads CASSAGLAGGNEQFF. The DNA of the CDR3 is TGTGCCAGCAGCGCGGGACTAGCGGGAGGCAATGAGCAGTTCTTC.

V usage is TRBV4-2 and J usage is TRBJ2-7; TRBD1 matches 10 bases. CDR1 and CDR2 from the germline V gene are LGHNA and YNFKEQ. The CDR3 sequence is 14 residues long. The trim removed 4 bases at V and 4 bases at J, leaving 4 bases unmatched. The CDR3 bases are TGTGCCAGCAGCCGAGGACAGGGGGTTTACGAGCAGTACTTC. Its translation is CASSRGQGVYEQYF.

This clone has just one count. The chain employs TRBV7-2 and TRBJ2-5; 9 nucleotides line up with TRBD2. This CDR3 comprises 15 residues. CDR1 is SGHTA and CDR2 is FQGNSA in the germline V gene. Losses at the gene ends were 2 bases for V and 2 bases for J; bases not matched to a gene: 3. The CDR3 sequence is CASSLRLAEQETQYF. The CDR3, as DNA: TGTGCCAGCAGCTTAAGACTAGCGGAACAAGAGACCCAGTACTTC. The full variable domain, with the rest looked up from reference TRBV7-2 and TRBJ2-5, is GAGVSQSPSNKVTEKGKDVELRCDPISGHTALYWYRQSLGQGLEFLIYFQGNSAPDKSGLPSDRFSAERTGGSVSTLTIQRTQQEDSAVYLCASSLRLAEQETQYFGPGTRLLVL.

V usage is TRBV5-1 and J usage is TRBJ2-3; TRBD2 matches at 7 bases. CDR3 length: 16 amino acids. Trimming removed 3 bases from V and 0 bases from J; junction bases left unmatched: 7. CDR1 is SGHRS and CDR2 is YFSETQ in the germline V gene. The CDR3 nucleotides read TGCGCCAGCAGCTACCAACTAGCGACCAGCACAGATACGCAGTATTTT. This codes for CASSYQLATSTDTQYF.

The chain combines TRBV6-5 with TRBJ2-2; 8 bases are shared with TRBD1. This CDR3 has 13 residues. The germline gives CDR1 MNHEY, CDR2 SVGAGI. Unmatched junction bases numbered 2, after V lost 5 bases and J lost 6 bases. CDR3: CASSDRGAGELFF. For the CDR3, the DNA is TGTGCCAGCAGTGACAGGGGCGCCGGGGAGCTGTTTTTT.

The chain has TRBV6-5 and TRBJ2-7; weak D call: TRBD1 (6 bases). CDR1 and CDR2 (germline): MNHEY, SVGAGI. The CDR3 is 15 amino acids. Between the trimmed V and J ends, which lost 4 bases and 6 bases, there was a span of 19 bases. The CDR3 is CASSWARTVATEQYF. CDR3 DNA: TGTGCCAGCAGTTGGGCCCGGACAGTGGCGACCGAGCAGTACTTC.

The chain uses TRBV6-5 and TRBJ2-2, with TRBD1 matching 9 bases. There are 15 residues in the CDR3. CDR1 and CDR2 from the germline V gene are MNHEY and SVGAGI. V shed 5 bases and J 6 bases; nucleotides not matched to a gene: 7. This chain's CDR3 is CASSRAGQGPGELFF. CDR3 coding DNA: TGTGCCAGCAGTCGAGCTGGACAGGGGCCCGGGGAGCTGTTTTTT.

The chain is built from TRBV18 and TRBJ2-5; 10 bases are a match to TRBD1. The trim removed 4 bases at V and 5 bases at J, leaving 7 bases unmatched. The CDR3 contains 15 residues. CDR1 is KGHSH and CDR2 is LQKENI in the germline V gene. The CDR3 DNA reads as TGTGCCAGCTCACGAGCAGGGACAGGGGTGGAGACCCAGTACTTC. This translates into CASSRAGTGVETQYF.

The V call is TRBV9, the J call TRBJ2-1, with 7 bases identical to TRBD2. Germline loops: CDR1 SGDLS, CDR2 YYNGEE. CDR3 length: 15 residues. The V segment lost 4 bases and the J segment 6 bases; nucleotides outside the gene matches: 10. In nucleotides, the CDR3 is TGTGCCAGCAGCCCGGGACTACCAATCCCCAATGAGCAGTTCTTC. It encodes CASSPGLPIPNEQFF.

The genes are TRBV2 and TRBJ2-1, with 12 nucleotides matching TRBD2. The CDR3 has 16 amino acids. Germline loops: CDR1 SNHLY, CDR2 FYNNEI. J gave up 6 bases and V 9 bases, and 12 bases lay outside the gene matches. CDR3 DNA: TGTGCCAGTGAAACTCTAGCGGGAGGGCGGGGCAATGAGCAGTTCTTC. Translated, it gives CASETLAGGRGNEQFF.

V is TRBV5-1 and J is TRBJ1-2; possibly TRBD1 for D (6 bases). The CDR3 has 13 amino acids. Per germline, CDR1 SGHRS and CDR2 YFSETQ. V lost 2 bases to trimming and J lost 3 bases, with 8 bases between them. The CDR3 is CASSLRGDYGYTF. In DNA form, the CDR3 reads TGCGCCAGCAGCTTAAGGGGGGACTATGGCTACACCTTC.

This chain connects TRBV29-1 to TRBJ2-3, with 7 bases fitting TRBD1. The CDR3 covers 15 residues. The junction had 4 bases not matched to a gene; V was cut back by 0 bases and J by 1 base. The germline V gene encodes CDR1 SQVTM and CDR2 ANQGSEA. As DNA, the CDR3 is TGCAGCGTTGAAGACGACAGGGAAGGCACAGATACGCAGTATTTT. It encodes CSVEDDREGTDTQYF.

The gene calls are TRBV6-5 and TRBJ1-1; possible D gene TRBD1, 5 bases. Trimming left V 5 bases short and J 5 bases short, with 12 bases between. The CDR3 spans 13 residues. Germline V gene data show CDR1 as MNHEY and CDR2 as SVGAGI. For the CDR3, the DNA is TGTGCCAGCAGTCAGGGCGGCTGGACTGAAGCTTTCTTT. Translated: CASSQGGWTEAFF.

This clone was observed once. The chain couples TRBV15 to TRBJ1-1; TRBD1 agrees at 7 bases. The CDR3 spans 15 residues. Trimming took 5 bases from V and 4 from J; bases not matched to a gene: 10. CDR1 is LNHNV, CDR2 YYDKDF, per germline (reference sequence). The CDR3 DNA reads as TGTGCCACCAGCTCAGCAGGGGGTAGGGGCACTGAAGCTTTCTTT. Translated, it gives CATSSAGGRGTEAFF.

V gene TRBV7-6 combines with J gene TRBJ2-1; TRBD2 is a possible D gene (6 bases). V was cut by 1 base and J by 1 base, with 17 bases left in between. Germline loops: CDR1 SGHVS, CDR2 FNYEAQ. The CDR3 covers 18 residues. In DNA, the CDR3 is TGTGCCAGCAGCTTAGAGGTGGTAGGGACTCCATCCTACAATGAGCAGTTCTTC. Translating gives CASSLEVVGTPSYNEQFF.

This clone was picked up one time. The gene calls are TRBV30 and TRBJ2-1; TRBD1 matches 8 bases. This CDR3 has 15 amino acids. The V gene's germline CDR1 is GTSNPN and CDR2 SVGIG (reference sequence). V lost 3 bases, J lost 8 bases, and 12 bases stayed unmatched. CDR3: CAWRHDRGRVHEQFF. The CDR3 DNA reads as TGTGCCTGGAGGCATGACAGGGGCCGGGTTCATGAGCAGTTCTTC.

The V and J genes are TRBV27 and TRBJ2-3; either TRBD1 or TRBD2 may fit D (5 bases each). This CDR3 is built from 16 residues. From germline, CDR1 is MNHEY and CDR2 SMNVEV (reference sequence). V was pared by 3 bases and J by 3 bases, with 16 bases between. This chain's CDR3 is CASSFIRGLRTDTQYF. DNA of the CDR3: TGTGCCAGCAGTTTTATCCGGGGCCTTAGGACAGATACGCAGTATTTT.

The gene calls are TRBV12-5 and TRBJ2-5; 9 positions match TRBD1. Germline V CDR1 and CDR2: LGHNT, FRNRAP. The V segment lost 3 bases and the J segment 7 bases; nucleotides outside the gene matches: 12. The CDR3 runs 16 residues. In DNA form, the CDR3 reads TGTGCTAGTGGTTTAGCGACCGTGACAGGGGGGGTGACCCAGTACTTC. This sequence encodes CASGLATVTGGVTQYF.

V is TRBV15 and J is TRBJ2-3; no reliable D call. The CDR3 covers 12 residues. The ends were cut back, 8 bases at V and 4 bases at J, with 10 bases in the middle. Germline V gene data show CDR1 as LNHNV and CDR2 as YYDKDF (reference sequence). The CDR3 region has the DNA TGTGCCACCGCCCCCAGCGCAGATACGCAGTATTTT. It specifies CATAPSADTQYF.

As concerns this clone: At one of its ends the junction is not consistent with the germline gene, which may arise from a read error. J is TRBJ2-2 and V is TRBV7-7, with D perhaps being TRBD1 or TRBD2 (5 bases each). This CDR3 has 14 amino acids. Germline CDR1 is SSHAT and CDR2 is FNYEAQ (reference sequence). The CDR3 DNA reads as TGTGCTAGCAGCTTAGGGGACCACACCGGGGAGCTGTTTTTT. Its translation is CASSLGDHTGELFF.

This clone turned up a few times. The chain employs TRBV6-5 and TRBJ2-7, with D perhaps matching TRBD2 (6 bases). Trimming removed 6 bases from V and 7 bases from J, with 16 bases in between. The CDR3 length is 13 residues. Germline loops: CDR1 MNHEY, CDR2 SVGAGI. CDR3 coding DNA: TGTGCCAGCAGAGGGACTTCCCCTAGGGAGCAGTACTTC. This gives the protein CASRGTSPREQYF.

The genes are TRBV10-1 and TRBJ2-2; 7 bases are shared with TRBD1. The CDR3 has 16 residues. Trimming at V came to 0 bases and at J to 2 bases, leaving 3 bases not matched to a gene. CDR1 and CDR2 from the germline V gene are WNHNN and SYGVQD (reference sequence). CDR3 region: CASSESRDSNTGELFF. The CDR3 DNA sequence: TGCGCCAGCAGTGAGTCAAGGGACAGTAACACCGGGGAGCTGTTTTTT.

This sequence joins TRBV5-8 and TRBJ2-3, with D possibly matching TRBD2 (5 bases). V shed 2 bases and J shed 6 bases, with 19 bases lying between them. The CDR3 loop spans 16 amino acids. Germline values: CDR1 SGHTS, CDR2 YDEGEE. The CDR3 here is CASSLEGGGFPDTQYF. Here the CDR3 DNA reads TGTGCCAGCAGCTTAGAAGGAGGTGGTTTCCCCGATACGCAGTATTTT.

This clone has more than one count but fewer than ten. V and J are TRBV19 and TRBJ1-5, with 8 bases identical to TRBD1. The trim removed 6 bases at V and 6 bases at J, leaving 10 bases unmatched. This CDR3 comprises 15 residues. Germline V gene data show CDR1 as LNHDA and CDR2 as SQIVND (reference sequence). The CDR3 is CASRRQGLMGQPQHF. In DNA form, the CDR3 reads TGTGCCAGTAGAAGACAGGGGTTAATGGGTCAGCCCCAGCATTTT.

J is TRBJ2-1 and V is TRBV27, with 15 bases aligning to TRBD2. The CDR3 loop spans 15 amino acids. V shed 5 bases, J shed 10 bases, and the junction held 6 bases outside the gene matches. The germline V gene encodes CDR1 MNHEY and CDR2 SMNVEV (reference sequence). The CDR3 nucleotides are TGTGCCAGCAGTCCCGGGACTAGCGGGAGGCTAGAGCAGTTCTTC. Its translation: CASSPGTSGRLEQFF.

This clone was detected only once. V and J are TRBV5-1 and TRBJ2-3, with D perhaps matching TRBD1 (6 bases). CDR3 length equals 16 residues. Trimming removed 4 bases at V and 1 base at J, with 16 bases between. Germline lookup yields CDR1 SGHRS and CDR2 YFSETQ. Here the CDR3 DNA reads TGCGCCAGCAGCCCTCTAGGGGGATGGGGCACAGATACGCAGTATTTT. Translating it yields CASSPLGGWGTDTQYF.

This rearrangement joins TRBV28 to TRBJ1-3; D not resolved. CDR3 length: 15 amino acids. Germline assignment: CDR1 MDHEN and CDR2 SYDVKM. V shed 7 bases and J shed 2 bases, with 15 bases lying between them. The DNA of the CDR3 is TGTGCCAGCATCCCTCCCCACGGGGCTGGAAACACCATATATTTT. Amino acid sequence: CASIPPHGAGNTIYF.

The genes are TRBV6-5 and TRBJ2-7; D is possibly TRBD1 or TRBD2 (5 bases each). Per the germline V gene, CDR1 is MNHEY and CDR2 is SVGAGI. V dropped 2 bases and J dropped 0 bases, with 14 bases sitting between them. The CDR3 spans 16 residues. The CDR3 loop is CASSYIVGGFSYEQYF. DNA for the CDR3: TGTGCCAGCAGTTACATTGTTGGGGGATTCTCCTACGAGCAGTACTTC.